This TCR beta chain was identified during a study of vaccination and CD4 T cells after COVID-19. The table lists this clonotype with a count of one. What it binds is not known. CD4+ T cells that had been cultured provided DNA sequenced with the Oncomine TCR Beta short-read assay. Via MiXCR, TCRdb re-called the PCR reads, giving one row per CDR3 protein. The sample holds about 15,000 distinct CDR3 sequences, around 56% seen once. Treatment meaning: roughly 11-day PBMC culture with coronavirus spike peptide pools or control peptides (ViraFEST assay). This sequence originates from a human donor who had recovered from COVID-19. Sample: CD4+ T cells from blood, cultured in vitro.

This CDR3 reads CSVQPGSNTDTQYF. Written as DNA, the CDR3 is TGCAGCGTCCAACCGGGATCCAACACAGATACGCAGTATTTT. The genes are TRBV29-1 and TRBJ2-3; D might be TRBD2 (5 bases). V lost 6 bases, J lost 2 bases, and 15 bases lay in between. Germline V gene sequence: CDR1 SQVTM, CDR2 ANQGSEA. The CDR3 is made up of 14 amino acids.